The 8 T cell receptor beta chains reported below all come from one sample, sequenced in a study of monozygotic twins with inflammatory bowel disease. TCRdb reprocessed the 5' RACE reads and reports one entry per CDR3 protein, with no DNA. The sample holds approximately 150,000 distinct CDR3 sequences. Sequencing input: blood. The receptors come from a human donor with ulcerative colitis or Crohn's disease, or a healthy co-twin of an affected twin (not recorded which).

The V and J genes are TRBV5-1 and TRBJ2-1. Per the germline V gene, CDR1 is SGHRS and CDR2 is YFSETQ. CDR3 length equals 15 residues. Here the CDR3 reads CASSLNDVGYNEQFF.

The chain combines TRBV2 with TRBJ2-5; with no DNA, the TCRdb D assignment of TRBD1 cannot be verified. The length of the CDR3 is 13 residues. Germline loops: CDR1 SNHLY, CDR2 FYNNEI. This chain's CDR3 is CASCPQVEGAQYF.

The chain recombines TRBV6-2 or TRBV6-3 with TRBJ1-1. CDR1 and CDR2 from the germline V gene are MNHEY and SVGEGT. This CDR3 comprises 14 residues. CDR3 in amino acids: CASISLRSVPEAFF.

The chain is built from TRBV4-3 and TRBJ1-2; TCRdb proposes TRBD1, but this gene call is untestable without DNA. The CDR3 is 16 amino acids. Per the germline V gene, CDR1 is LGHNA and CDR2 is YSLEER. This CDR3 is CASSQDLAGEIYGYTF.

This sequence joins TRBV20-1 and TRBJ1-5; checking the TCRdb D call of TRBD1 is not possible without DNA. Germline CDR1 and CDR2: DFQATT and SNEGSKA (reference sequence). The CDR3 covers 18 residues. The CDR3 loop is CSARSSVGGRVGNQPQHF.

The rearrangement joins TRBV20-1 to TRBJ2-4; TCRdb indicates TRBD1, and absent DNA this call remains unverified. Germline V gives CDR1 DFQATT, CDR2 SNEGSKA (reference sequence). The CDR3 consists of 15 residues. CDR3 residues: CSAKKTGLGQNIQYF.

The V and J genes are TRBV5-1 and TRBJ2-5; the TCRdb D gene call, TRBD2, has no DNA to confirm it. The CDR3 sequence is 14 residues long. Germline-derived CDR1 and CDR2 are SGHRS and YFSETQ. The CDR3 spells CASSLVRAQETQYF.

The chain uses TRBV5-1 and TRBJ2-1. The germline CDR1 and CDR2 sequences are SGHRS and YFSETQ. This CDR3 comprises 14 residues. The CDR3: CASSLLAVYNEQFF.